Listed here is a single T cell receptor beta chain. What it binds is unknown. The validation cohort, a group of around 130 subjects, included the donors and was separate from the approximately 650-subject first cohort. This CDR3 is 14 amino acids long. CDR1 is SEHNR, CDR2 FQNEAQ, per germline (reference sequence). V was shortened by 9 bases and J by 4 bases, with 13 bases between the two germline ends. Some clones are missing from TCRdb's copy, which holds only in-frame ones; the method was immunoSEQ multiplex PCR. Seen here are tens of thousands of clones, 85% to 95% observed once, and the top ten hold about 0.61%. This sample was included in a study of cytomegalovirus exposure and HLA in healthy donors. Whole-study findings and limits: Cytomegalovirus association was listed for under 200 TCR beta chains. The classifier, whose performance was assessed in both the original and validation cohorts, reportedly diagnosed cytomegalovirus status with high specificity and sensitivity.

The sequence derives from a man aged 18-30 years in good health and CMV-seronegative. The source material was PBMCs. The chain couples TRBV7-9 to TRBJ2-6; tentative D call: TRBD2 (6 bases). CDR3 in DNA: TGTGCCAGGGAGGGGACGGAAGGGGCCAACGTCCTGACTTTC. Translation: CAREGTEGANVLTF.